The 27 T cell receptor beta chains below all came from one sample that was sequenced in a study of regulatory T cells in long-lasting Graves disease. TCR beta libraries were built with iRepertoire HTBI primers and Arm-PCR of CDR3 regions. TCRdb processed the multiplex PCR reads anew with MiXCR; each CDR3 protein has one entry. Among approximately 230,000 distinct CDR3 sequences listed, roughly 18% were seen once. Stated time point: newly diagnosed GD, antithyroid drugs for less than 3 months. Construction of the TCR library relied on RNA isolated from PBMCs. Sequenced material: peripheral blood mononuclear cells (PBMCs), taken at new diagnosis, from a patient treated with antithyroid drugs. These receptors were taken from a female donor with Graves disease.

The table lists this clonotype with many counts. The chain recombines TRBV10-2 with TRBJ1-1, with unresolved D. V was pared by 7 bases and J by 0 bases, with 12 bases between. The CDR3 is 14 amino acids. Germline V gene data show CDR1 as WSHSY and CDR2 as SAAADI. CDR3 protein: CASIKGSMNTEAFF. Written as DNA, the CDR3 is TGCGCCAGCATAAAGGGATCAATGAACACTGAAGCTTTCTTT.

This clonotype was found many times. The chain has TRBV7-8 and TRBJ1-5, with D hard to call. V dropped 2 bases and J dropped 4 bases, with 6 bases sitting between them. The CDR3 runs 13 residues. CDR1 SGHVS and CDR2 FQNEAQ come from the germline V gene. The CDR3, as DNA: TGTGCCAGCAGCTTATCCTTAAATCAGCCCCAGCATTTT. This encodes CASSLSLNQPQHF.

This clonotype came up many times. V is TRBV20-1 and J is TRBJ2-5; D may be TRBD1 (6 bases). The CDR3 contains 16 residues. The V gene lost 3 bases and the J gene lost 3 bases, with 20 bases spanning the gap. In germline, CDR1 is DFQATT, CDR2 SNEGSKA (reference sequence). The DNA for the CDR3 is TGCAGTGCTAGGATGTTAGGCAGGGGAATGGAAGAGACCCAGTACTTC. This translates into CSARMLGRGMEETQYF.

This clonotype was found many times. The V and J genes are TRBV12-3 or TRBV12-4 and TRBJ2-7; a possible D gene is TRBD1 (5 bases). This CDR3 comprises 14 residues. The V gene lost 5 bases and the J gene lost 1 base, with 12 bases spanning the gap. The CDR3 coding sequence is TGTGCCAGCAGTCCCCGGACATTTTCCTACGAGCAGTACTTC. Its translation is CASSPRTFSYEQYF.

As for this clonotype: A read error may be the cause here, since a much bigger clone is one base away. The chain couples TRBV6-1 to TRBJ2-7, with TRBD2 matching over 15 bases. CDR3 size: 16 residues. Per the germline V gene, CDR1 is MNHNS and CDR2 is SASEGT. V was pared by 6 bases and J by 4 bases, with 7 bases of the junction left unmatched. The CDR3 region has the DNA TGTGCCAGCAGGCGGACTAGCGGGAGGGCCGGGTACGAGCAGTACTTC. Its protein is CASRRTSGRAGYEQYF.

This clonotype was seen a few times. V gene TRBV20-1 combines with J gene TRBJ1-1; TRBD1 matches at 7 bases. Germline assignment: CDR1 DFQATT and CDR2 SNEGSKA (reference sequence). V shed 5 bases and J 0 bases; nucleotides not matched to a gene: 3. The CDR3 spans 13 residues. CDR3 sequence: CSARDRLNTEAFF. The CDR3 nucleotides are TGCAGTGCTCGGGACAGACTGAACACTGAAGCTTTCTTT.

In this sample, this clonotype turned up many times. J is TRBJ2-5 and V is TRBV28, with 8 bases matching TRBD2. In germline, CDR1 is MDHEN, CDR2 SYDVKM. The CDR3 consists of 17 residues. Germline trimming cut 7 bases from V and 0 bases from J; bases unmatched to any gene: 13. CDR3 amino acids: CASKGAGEGDDQETQYF. DNA of the CDR3: TGTGCCAGCAAGGGAGCGGGAGAGGGGGACGACCAAGAGACCCAGTACTTC.

This clonotype has ten or more counts. V and J are TRBV30 and TRBJ1-1, with TRBD1 matching 7 bases. Germline V lookup: CDR1 GTSNPN, CDR2 SVGIG (reference sequence). The CDR3 sequence is 15 residues long. J was trimmed by 5 bases and V by 4 bases; bases with no gene match: 13. This CDR3 is CAWILVQGRRTEAFF. CDR3 sequence (DNA): TGTGCCTGGATACTGGTACAGGGGCGAAGGACTGAAGCTTTCTTT.

At least ten counts were recorded for this clonotype. The V and J genes are TRBV7-9 and TRBJ2-6, with D hard to call. This CDR3 has 16 amino acids. Per the germline V gene, CDR1 is SEHNR and CDR2 is FQNEAQ (reference sequence). Trimming stripped 5 bases from V and 1 base from J, with 12 bases between. The CDR3 nucleotides read TGTGCCAGCAGCCCCCCCCGGCCTTCTGGGGCCAACGTCCTGACTTTC. Translated, it gives CASSPPRPSGANVLTF. Together with reference TRBV7-9 and TRBJ2-6, the CDR3 gives the full variable domain: DTGVSQNPRHKITKRGQNVTFRCDPISEHNRLYWYRQTLGQGPEFLTYFQNEAQLEKSRLLSDRFSAERPKGSFSTLEIQRTEQGDSAMYLCASSPPRPSGANVLTFGAGSRLTVL.

This clonotype appeared many times. The CDR3 here is CASRASPDETQYF. Here the CDR3 DNA reads TGTGCCAGCCGGGCTAGCCCAGACGAGACCCAGTACTTC. The chain employs TRBV2 and TRBJ2-5; D possibly corresponds to TRBD2 (5 bases). The CDR3 length is 13 residues. Trimming left V 8 bases short and J 5 bases short, with 15 bases between. Germline CDR1 is SNHLY and CDR2 is FYNNEI.

On this clonotype itself: This likely came from a read error, as a far larger clone is one base away. V usage is TRBV28 and J usage is TRBJ2-5; D is uncertain. V was clipped by 7 bases and J by 5 bases, with 8 bases between them. The V gene's germline CDR1 is MDHEN and CDR2 SYDVKM. The CDR3 extends over 11 amino acids. CDR3 nucleotides: TGTGCCAGCACCGTGGGGGAGACCCAGTACTTC. Protein product: CASTVGETQYF. The variable domain in full, with the rest retrieved from reference TRBV28 and TRBJ2-5, is DVKVTQSSRYLVKRTGEKVFLECVQDMDHENMFWYRQDPGLGLRLIYFSYDVKMKEKGDIPEGYSVSREKKERFSLILESASTNQTSMYLCASTVGETQYFGPGTRLLVL.

CDR3 protein: CATSDERASGANVLTF. The CDR3 coding sequence is TGTGCCACCAGTGACGAACGGGCCTCTGGGGCCAACGTCCTGACTTTC. The chain joins TRBV24-1 to TRBJ2-6; D gene unclear. The CDR3 extends over 16 amino acids. V lost 4 bases, J lost 0 bases, and 9 bases lay in between. Germline values: CDR1 KGHDR, CDR2 SFDVKD.

The sample holds many counts of this clonotype. This chain uses TRBV7-9 with TRBJ2-7; 10 nucleotides align to TRBD1. The V gene end was trimmed by 6 bases and the J gene end by 3 bases; junction bases not matched to a gene: 2. Germline values: CDR1 SEHNR, CDR2 FQNEAQ (reference sequence). This CDR3 region has 13 residues. The CDR3 DNA sequence: TGTGCCAGCAGAGGGACAGGGGTCTACGAGCAGTACTTC. Amino acid sequence: CASRGTGVYEQYF.

Concerning this clonotype itself: Compared with germline, one end of the junction differs, possibly owing to a read error. The rearrangement links TRBV7-8 to TRBJ2-5; TRBD1 matches at 9 bases. Germline assignment: CDR1 SGHVS and CDR2 FQNEAQ. CDR3 length: 14 residues. CDR3: CARSFRQGGETQYF. In DNA form, the CDR3 reads TGTGCCAGGAGCTTCCGACAGGGGGGCGAGACCCAGTACTTC. The variable domain in full, completed from reference TRBV7-8 and TRBJ2-5, reads GAGVSQSPRYKVAKRGQDVALRCDPISGHVSLFWYQQALGQGPEFLTYFQNEAQLDKSGLPSDRFFAERPEGSVSTLKIQRTQQEDSAVYLCARSFRQGGETQYFGPGTRLLVL.

This clonotype showed up many times. The rearrangement links TRBV12-3 or TRBV12-4 to TRBJ1-2; no clear D. Trimming stripped 6 bases from V and 7 bases from J, with 15 bases between. This CDR3 is built from 13 residues. The CDR3 sequence is CASRPTTWGGYTF. CDR3 nucleotides: TGTGCCAGCAGACCCACCACATGGGGTGGCTACACCTTC.

This clonotype occurred many times. V is TRBV4-1 and J is TRBJ2-1; D gene unclear. Germline lookup yields CDR1 MGHRA and CDR2 YSYEKL. The CDR3 contains 14 residues. Trimming took 1 base from V and 8 from J, leaving 12 bases between them. The CDR3: CASSQVTIRDEQFF. Written as DNA, the CDR3 is TGCGCCAGCAGCCAAGTTACCATACGAGATGAGCAGTTCTTC.

Many counts were recorded for this clonotype. The chain combines TRBV28 with TRBJ1-4, with a weak D call TRBD1 (5 bases). Trimming stripped 1 base from V and 3 bases from J, with 12 bases between. The CDR3 is 16 residues long. Germline V gene sequence: CDR1 MDHEN, CDR2 SYDVKM. The CDR3 DNA is TGTGCCAGCAGTTTATTGGGGGAAGGGGCTAATGAAAAACTGTTTTTT. It translates to CASSLLGEGANEKLFF.

This clonotype was observed many times. The CDR3 coding sequence is TGCAGTGCAGGGGACTCGAGCTCCTACAATGAGCAGTTCTTC. This translates into CSAGDSSSYNEQFF. V gene TRBV20-1 combines with J gene TRBJ2-1; perhaps TRBD2 as D (6 bases). Trimming took 6 bases from V and 0 from J, leaving 12 bases between them. Germline-derived CDR1 and CDR2 are DFQATT and SNEGSKA (reference sequence). This CDR3 is built from 14 residues.

Ten or more counts support this clonotype. The rearrangement uses TRBV12-3 or TRBV12-4 and TRBJ2-7; D not resolved. The CDR3 sequence is 13 residues long. Trimming took off 3 bases at V and 2 bases at J, with 8 bases between the two ends. CDR3 in amino acids: CASSFAETYEQYF. The CDR3, as DNA: TGTGCCAGCAGTTTTGCCGAGACCTACGAGCAGTACTTC.

This clonotype was counted ten times or more. V usage is TRBV24-1 and J usage is TRBJ2-1; 9 bases fit TRBD2. Trimming cost V 3 bases and J 7 bases; bases outside gene matches: 6. The V gene's germline CDR1 is KGHDR and CDR2 SFDVKD. The CDR3 runs to 15 residues. The CDR3 nucleotides are TGTGCCACCAGTGATCCGGGACTAGCAGGTAATGAGCAGTTCTTC. Translated: CATSDPGLAGNEQFF.

This clonotype appeared many times. The rearrangement joins TRBV28 to TRBJ1-4; D is possibly TRBD1 (6 bases). Per germline, CDR1 MDHEN and CDR2 SYDVKM. The CDR3 has 15 residues. Trimming took 3 bases from V and 3 from J, leaving 11 bases between them. The CDR3 sequence is CASSFRGGANEKLFF. The CDR3 DNA is TGTGCCAGCAGTTTTCGAGGGGGAGCTAATGAAAAACTGTTTTTT. The complete variable domain, with remaining parts taken from reference TRBV28 and TRBJ1-4, reads DVKVTQSSRYLVKRTGEKVFLECVQDMDHENMFWYRQDPGLGLRLIYFSYDVKMKEKGDIPEGYSVSREKKERFSLILESASTNQTSMYLCASSFRGGANEKLFFGSGTQLSVL.

This chain uses TRBV3-1 with TRBJ2-3, with 10 nucleotides matching TRBD2. Losses at the gene ends were 0 bases for V and 4 bases for J; bases not matched to a gene: 7. CDR1 is LGHDT and CDR2 is YNNKEL in the germline V gene (reference sequence). The CDR3 runs 17 residues. CDR3 sequence reads: CASSQDRGLASADTQYF. In DNA form, the CDR3 reads TGTGCCAGCAGCCAAGATCGGGGACTAGCGTCCGCAGATACGCAGTATTTT.

This clonotype was recorded at least ten times. This chain connects TRBV13 to TRBJ2-3, with 7 bases identical to TRBD1. This CDR3 is built from 14 residues. Germline loops: CDR1 PRHDT, CDR2 FYEKMQ (reference sequence). The junction had 4 bases not matched to a gene; V was cut back by 5 bases and J by 2 bases. The DNA for the CDR3 is TGTGCCAGCAGCATGACAGGGTCCACAGATACGCAGTATTTT. Translating gives CASSMTGSTDTQYF.

This chain joins TRBV19 and TRBJ2-7, with D possibly being TRBD1 (5 bases). With 3 bases removed from V and 11 bases from J, the gap between germline ends came to 17 bases. CDR1 LNHDA and CDR2 SQIVND come from the germline V gene (reference sequence). The CDR3 contains 13 residues. CDR3 sequence: CASSIVGVDTKYF. The CDR3 nucleotides read TGTGCCAGTAGTATTGTAGGTGTGGACACCAAGTACTTC.

The gene calls are TRBV13 and TRBJ2-1, with TRBD2 matching 11 bases. The CDR3 length is 14 residues. J was trimmed by 8 bases and V by 8 bases; bases with no gene match: 8. Germline lookup yields CDR1 PRHDT and CDR2 FYEKMQ (reference sequence). The CDR3 here is CASGSSGRLHEQFF. CDR3 nucleotides: TGTGCCAGCGGATCTAGCGGGAGGTTGCATGAGCAGTTCTTC.

V is TRBV6-2 or TRBV6-3 and J is TRBJ2-7, with TRBD2 matching over 9 bases. The CDR3 spans 12 residues. Germline V lookup: CDR1 MNHEY, CDR2 SVGEGT. V was clipped by 4 bases and J by 5 bases; unmatched bases: 0. The chain's CDR3 is CASSSSGNEQYF. The DNA for the CDR3 is TGTGCCAGCAGTTCTAGCGGGAACGAGCAGTACTTC.

A note on this clonotype: One end of the junction varies from germline; a read error may be responsible. The V gene is TRBV11-2, the J gene TRBJ2-1; 8 nucleotides line up with TRBD1. Germline values: CDR1 SGHAT, CDR2 FQNNGV. CDR3 length: 16 amino acids. The CDR3 DNA is TGTGCCAGCAGCTCCTTCAGGGGGCTCTCCTACAATAAGCAGTTCTTC. Protein sequence: CASSSFRGLSYNKQFF.